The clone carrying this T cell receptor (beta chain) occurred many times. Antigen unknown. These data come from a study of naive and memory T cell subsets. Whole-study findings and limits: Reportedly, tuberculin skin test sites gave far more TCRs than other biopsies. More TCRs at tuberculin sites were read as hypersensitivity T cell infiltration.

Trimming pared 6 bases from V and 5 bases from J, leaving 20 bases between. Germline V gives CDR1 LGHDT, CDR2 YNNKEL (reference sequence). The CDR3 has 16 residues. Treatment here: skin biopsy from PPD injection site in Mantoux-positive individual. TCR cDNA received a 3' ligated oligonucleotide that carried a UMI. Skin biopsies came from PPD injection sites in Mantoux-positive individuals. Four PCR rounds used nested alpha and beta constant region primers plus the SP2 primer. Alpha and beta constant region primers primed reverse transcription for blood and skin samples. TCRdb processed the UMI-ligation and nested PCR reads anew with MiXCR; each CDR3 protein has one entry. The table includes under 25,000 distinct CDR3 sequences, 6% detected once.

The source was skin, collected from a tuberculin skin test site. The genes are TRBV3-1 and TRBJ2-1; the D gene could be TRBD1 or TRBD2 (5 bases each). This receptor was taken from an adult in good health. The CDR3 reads CASSPNSGLGHNEQFF. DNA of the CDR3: TGTGCCAGCAGTCCGAACAGCGGCCTGGGGCACAATGAGCAGTTCTTC.